These T cell receptor beta chains were read from a single sample in a study of a mutant IDH1 vaccine in newly diagnosed glioma. Method: immunoSEQ multiplex PCR; TCRdb's copy keeps in-frame clones and lacks some. The table records 30,000 to 40,000 clones, approximately 92% of them present only once. The sequenced sample was PBMCs, obtained from a glioma patient treated with radiotherapy, temozolomide or both. These receptors were collected from a man younger than 35 with glioma. The CDR3 runs from the conserved cysteine through the conserved F or W. The D gene is left open where the match is weak. A clone size is listed for some rows: how often the clone was seen (once, few, many), or a class if it is expanded.

j_call,d_call,v_call,clone_size,cdr3_nt,cdr3_aa
TRBJ2-5,TRBD1,TRBV7-9,once,TGTGCCAGCAGGGCCGGACAGGGCCAAGAGACCCAGTACTTC,CASRAGQGQETQYF
TRBJ1-2,.,TRBV29-1,few,TGCAGCGGGAACAGGGATGGGGGTGGCTACACCTTC,CSGNRDGGGYTF
TRBJ2-2,.,TRBV5-1,.,TGCGCCAGCAGCCCAGGAGGGCGGGTGAACACCGGGGAGCTGTTTTTT,CASSPGGRVNTGELFF
TRBJ1-2,.,TRBV27,.,TGTGCCAGCAGTGGACGACACGGGGAGGACTATGGCTACACCTTC,CASSGRHGEDYGYTF
TRBJ2-7,.,TRBV2,.,TGTGCCAGCAGTCAGGACACAACCATCTACGAGCAGTACTTC,CASSQDTTIYEQYF
TRBJ2-5,.,TRBV5-1,.,TGCGCCAGCAGCTTAGAGGTGGGAACCCAAGAGACCCAGTACTTC,CASSLEVGTQETQYF
TRBJ2-7,TRBD1,TRBV27,.,TGTGCCAGCAGTACGGACAGGGTGAACGAGCAGTACTTC,CASSTDRVNEQYF
TRBJ2-3,.,TRBV7-8,.,TGTGCCAGCAGCTCACTGGCCCAGGTTAGCAGCCGCACAGATACGCAGTATTTT,CASSSLAQVSSRTDTQYF
TRBJ1-3,.,TRBV18,.,TGTGCCAGCTCATCCCGCAGGGTGACCGGAAACACCATATATTTT,CASSSRRVTGNTIYF
TRBJ2-3,TRBD2,TRBV5-4,.,TGTGCCAGCAGCTCCCGACTAGCGGGAGGAGCAGATACGCAGTATTTT,CASSSRLAGGADTQYF
TRBJ1-5,.,TRBV19,.,TGTGCCAGTAGTAAGGCAGCCACTAGCAATCAGCCCCAGCATTTT,CASSKAATSNQPQHF
TRBJ2-7,.,TRBV30,.,TGTGCCTGGAGTGTAAAAGGACCTTCGTACTTC,CAWSVKGPSYF
TRBJ2-5,TRBD2,TRBV7-2,.,TGTGCCAGCAGCCCAGGTAGCGGGTCCCAAGAGACCCAGTACTTC,CASSPGSGSQETQYF